Given below is one TCR beta chain in context. The target of this receptor is not known. No base quality information exists; no much larger clone differs at one position. TCRbeta CDR3 regions were amplified from genomic DNA using the immunoSEQ Assay, a bias-controlled multiplex PCR. The study's processing was this. Nucleated cell counts per sample were estimated from amplification of reference gene primers within the assay. To quantify the absolute abundance of each unique TCRbeta CDR3 rearrangement, sequence reads were collapsed and filtered. For each sample, productive Simpson clonality was calculated as the square root of Simpson's diversity index over productive rearrangements. What TCRdb holds here is the immuneACCESS table cut down to in-frame rearrangements. Part of the clones is not present; checked against another copy, under half of the missing clones reflect an unresolved V gene, and the others are unexplained. V, J and clone size were drawn from that table, and D and trimming were deduced from the DNA. The sample data list 290,000 or so clones, and approximately 86% of these were observed just once. The ten biggest clones cover roughly 2.1% of the sample.

Collaborating institutions collected whole blood in K2EDTA tubes following their own protocols. For TCRbeta analysis, collaborators shipped samples as frozen whole blood, isolated PBMCs, or DNA extracted from either of those sample types. This record belongs to a study of blood T cell repertoires in COVID-19 (TCRdb year 2020). Study-wide context: Samples covering the acute and convalescent phases of COVID-19 were provided by collaborators in the United States, Italy and Spain. Nearly every sample came with metadata listing a de-identified subject ID, COVID-19 status, age in years and sex. The repertoires were released in a freely available public database intended as a resource for research on the immune response to SARS-CoV-2. Samples came from the ongoing ImmuneRACE study (first 160 participants) plus 1,254 subjects from 6 global collaborators. The material from the prospective study consisted of cDNA or gDNA derived from T cells, B-cell-depleted T cells, or PBMCs. Subjects who had been exposed to COVID-19, were actively infected with it, or had recovered from it provided the deeply sampled blood TCRbeta repertoires that made up the dataset. Where available, HLA class I and class II types were taken from metadata supplied by the sample provider and were not determined by assay-based typing. Points the paper makes about the study in general: Clinical and demographic metadata were provided uncurated, with the amount varying by source and participant.

The CDR1 and CDR2 encoded by the germline V gene are SGHDT and YYEEEE. The CDR3, from cysteine to phenylalanine, totals 17 residues. The only DNA kept is the CDR3, 51 bases in frame from the first base. V drops 6 bases and J drops 0 bases, leaving 16 bases in between. The receptor comes from a young man with active or convalescent COVID-19. Source material: peripheral blood. This chain is built from TRBV5-6 and TRBJ2-6; possibly the D gene is TRBD2, per 6 matching bases. The CDR3 region reads CASTPGLTRSGANVLTF. The sequence in DNA is TGTGCCAGCACCCCAGGACTAACCCGCTCTGGGGCCAACGTCCTGACTTTC.